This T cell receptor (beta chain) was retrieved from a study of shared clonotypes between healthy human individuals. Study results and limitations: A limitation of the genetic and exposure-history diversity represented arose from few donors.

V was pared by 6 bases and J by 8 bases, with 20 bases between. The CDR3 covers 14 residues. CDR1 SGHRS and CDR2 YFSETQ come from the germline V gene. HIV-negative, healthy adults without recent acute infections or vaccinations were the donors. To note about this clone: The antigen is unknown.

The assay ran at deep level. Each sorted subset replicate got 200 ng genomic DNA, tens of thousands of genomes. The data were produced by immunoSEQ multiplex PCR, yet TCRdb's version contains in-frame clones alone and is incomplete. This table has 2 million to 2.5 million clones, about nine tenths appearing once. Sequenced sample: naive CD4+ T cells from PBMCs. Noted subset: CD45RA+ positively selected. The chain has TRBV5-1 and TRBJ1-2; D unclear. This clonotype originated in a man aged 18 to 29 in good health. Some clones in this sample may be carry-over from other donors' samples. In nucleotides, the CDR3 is TGCGCCAGCAAGAATAAGGGCCCTTTCGGAGGCTACACCTTC. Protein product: CASKNKGPFGGYTF.